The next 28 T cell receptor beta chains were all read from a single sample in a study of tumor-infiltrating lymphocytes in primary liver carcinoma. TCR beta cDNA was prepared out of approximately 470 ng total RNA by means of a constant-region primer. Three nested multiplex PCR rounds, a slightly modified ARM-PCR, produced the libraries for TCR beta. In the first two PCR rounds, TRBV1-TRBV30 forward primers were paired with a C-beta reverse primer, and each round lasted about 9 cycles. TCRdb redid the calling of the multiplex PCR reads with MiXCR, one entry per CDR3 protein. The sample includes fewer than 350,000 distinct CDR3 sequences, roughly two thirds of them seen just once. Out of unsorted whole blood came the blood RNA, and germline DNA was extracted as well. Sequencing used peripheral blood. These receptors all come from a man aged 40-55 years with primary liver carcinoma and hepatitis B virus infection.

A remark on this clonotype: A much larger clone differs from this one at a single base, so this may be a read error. The CDR3, as DNA: TGTGCCAGCCCAGCGGGGCCGAGGGAATTTGGGGACACTGAAGCTTTCTTT. Translated: CASPAGPREFGDTEAFF. The chain carries TRBV6-1 and TRBJ1-1; D perhaps matches TRBD1 (5 bases). With 8 bases removed from V and 3 bases from J, the gap between germline ends came to 25 bases. The CDR3 has 17 residues. The V gene's germline CDR1 is MNHNS and CDR2 SASEGT.

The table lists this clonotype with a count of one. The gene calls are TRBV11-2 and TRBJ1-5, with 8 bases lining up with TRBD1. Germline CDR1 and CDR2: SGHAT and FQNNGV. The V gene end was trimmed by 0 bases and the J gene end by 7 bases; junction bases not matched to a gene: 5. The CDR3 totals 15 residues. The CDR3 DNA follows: TGTGCCAGCAGCTTAGAGGGCAGGGGGCCACAGCCCCAGCATTTT. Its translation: CASSLEGRGPQPQHF.

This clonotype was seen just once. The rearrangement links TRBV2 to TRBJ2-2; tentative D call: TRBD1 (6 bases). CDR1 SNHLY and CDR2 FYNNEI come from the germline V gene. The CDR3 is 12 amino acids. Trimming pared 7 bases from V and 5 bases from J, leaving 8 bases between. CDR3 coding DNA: TGTGCCAGCATCCAGGGGACCGGGGAGCTGTTTTTT. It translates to CASIQGTGELFF.

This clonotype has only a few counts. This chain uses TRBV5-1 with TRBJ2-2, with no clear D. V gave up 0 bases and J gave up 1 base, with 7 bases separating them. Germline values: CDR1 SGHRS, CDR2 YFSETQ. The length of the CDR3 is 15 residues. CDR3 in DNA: TGCGCCAGCAGCTTGGACACCCGGAACACCGGGGAGCTGTTTTTT. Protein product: CASSLDTRNTGELFF.

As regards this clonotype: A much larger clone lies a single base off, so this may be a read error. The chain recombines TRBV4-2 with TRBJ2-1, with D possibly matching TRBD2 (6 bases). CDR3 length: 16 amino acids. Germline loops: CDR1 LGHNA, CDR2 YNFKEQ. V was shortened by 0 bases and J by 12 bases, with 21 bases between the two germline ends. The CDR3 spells CASSQDRRVRFGGQFF. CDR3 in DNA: TGTGCCAGCAGCCAAGATCGGAGGGTCCGATTCGGTGGGCAGTTCTTC.

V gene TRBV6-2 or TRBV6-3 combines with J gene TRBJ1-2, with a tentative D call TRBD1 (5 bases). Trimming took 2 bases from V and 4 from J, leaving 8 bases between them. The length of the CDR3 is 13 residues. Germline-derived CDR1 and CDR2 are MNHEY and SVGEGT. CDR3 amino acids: CASSYRTSYGYTF. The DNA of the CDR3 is TGTGCCAGCAGTTACAGGACAAGCTATGGCTACACCTTC.

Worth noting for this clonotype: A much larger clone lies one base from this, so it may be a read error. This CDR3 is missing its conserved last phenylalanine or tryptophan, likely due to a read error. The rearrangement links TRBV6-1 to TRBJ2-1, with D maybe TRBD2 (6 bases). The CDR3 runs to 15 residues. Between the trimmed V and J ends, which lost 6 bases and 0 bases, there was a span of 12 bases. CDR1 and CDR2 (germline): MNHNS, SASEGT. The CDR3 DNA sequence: TGTGCCAGCAGAGAAACTAGCTACTCCTACAATGAGCAGTTCTTA. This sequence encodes CASRETSYSYNEQFL.

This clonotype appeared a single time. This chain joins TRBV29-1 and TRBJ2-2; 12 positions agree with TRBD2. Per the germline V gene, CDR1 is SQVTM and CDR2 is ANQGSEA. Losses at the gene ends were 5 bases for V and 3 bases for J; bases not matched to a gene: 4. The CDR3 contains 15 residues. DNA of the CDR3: TGCAGCGTTCCATCTAGCGGGAGGGACACCGGGGAGCTGTTTTTT. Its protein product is CSVPSSGRDTGELFF.

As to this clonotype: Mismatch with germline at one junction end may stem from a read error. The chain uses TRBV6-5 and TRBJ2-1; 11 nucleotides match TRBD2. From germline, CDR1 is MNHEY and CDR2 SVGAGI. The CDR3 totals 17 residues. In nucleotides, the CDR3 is TGTGCCAGCAGTTCCTATTCCGGGACTAGCGGCTATAACGAGCAGTCCTTC. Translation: CASSSYSGTSGYNEQSF.

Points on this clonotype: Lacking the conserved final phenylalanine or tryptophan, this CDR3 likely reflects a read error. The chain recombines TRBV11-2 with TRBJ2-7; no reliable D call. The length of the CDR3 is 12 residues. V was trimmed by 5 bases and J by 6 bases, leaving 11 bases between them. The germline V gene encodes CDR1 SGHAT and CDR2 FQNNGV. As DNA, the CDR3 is TGTGCCAGCAGCGCCTCACCTGGCGAGCAGTACTTA. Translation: CASSASPGEQYL.

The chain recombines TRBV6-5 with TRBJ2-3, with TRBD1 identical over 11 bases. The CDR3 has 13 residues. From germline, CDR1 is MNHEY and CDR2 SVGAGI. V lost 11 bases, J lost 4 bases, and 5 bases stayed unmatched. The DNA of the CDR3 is TGTGCCTGCGTGGGACAGGGGGCAGATACGCAGTATTTT. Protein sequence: CACVGQGADTQYF.

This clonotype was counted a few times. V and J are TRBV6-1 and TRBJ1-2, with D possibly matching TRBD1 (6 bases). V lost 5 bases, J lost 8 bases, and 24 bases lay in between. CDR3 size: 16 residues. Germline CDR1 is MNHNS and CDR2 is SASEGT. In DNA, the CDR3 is TGTGCCAGCAGTTACCCAAACCCACAGGGACCTTCCGGCTACACCTTC. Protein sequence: CASSYPNPQGPSGYTF.

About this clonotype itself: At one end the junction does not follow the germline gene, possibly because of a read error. CDR3 nucleotide sequence: TGTGCCAGCAGCGCTTCCAGGGGGAACATCATATATTTT. Protein sequence: CASSASRGNIIYF. This chain joins TRBV5-4 and TRBJ1-3; 7 bases match TRBD1. The CDR3 extends over 13 amino acids. Per the germline V gene, CDR1 is SGHNT and CDR2 is YYREEE (reference sequence).

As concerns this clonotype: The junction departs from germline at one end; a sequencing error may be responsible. The DNA of the CDR3 is TGTGCCGGCAGCTTTAGCCGGGACTCGAGTAAGAACATTCAGTACTTC. Residues: CAGSFSRDSSKNIQYF. The chain is built from TRBV11-2 and TRBJ2-4; D is possibly TRBD2 (6 bases). This CDR3 has 16 residues. Germline V lookup: CDR1 SGHAT, CDR2 FQNNGV.

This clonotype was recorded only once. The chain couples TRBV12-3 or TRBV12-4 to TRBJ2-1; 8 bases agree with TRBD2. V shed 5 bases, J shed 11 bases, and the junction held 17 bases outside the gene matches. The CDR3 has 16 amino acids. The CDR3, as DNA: TGTGCCAGCAGTATTTCGGGACTAGAGGTATCACTTAAGCAGTTCTTC. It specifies CASSISGLEVSLKQFF.

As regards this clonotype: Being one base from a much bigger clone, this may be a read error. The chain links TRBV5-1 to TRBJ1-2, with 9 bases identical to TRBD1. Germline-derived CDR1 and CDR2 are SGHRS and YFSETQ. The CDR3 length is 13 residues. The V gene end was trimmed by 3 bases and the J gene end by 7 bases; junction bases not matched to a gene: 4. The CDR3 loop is CASSWGQGVGYTF. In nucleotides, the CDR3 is TGCGCCAGCAGCTGGGGACAGGGAGTTGGCTACACCTTC.

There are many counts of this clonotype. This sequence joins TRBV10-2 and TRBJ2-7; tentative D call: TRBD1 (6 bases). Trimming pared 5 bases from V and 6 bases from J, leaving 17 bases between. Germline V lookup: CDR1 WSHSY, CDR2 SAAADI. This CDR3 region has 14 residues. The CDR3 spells CASSLPGQTTEQYF. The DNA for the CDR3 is TGCGCCAGCAGTCTCCCGGGACAAACGACCGAGCAGTACTTC.

DNA for the CDR3: TGTGCCAGCTCCCCAGAGATAAGCAGCGGCTACACCTTC. Translation gives CASSPEISSGYTF. The chain employs TRBV11-2 and TRBJ1-2; D remains ambiguous. V lost 8 bases, J lost 8 bases, and 18 bases lay in between. The CDR3 spans 13 residues. Germline CDR1 reads SGHAT; CDR2 reads FQNNGV.

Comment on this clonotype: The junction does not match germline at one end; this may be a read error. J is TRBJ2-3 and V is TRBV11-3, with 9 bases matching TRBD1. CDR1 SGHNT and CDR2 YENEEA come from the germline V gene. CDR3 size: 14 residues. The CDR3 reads CASNLRQGVDTQYF. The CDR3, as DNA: TGTGCCAGCAACTTACGACAGGGGGTAGATACGCAGTATTTT.

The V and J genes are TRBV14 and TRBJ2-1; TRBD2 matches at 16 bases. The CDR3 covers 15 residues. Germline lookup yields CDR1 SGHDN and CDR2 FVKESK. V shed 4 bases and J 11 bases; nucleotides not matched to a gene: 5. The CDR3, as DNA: TGTGCCAGCAGCCCGGGACTAGCGGGAGGGAGGCAGCAGTTCTTC. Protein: CASSPGLAGGRQQFF.

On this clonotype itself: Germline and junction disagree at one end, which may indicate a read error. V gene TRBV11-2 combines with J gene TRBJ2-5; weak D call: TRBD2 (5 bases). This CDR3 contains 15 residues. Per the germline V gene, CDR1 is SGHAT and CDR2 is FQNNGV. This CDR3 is CASSLVPGRGETRYF. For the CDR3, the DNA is TGTGCCAGCAGCTTAGTTCCGGGGAGAGGAGAGACCCGGTACTTC.

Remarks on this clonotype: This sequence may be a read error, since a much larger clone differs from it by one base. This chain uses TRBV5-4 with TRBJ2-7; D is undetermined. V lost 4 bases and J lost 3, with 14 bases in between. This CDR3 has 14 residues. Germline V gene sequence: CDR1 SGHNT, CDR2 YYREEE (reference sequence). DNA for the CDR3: TGTGCCAGCAGCCCGGGTCTAGTGATCTACGAGCAGTACTTC. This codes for CASSPGLVIYEQYF.

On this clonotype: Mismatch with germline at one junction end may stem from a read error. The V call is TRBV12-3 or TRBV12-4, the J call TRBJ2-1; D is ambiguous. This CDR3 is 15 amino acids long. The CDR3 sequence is CASKRGTFSYDEQSF. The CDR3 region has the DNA TGTGCCAGCAAGAGAGGAACTTTCTCCTACGATGAGCAGTCCTTC.

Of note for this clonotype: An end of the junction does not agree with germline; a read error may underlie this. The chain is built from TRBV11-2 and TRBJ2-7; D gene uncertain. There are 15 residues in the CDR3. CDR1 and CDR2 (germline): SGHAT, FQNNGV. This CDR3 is CASSFARTDSYEQCF. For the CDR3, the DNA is TGTGCCAGCAGCTTTGCCCGGACCGACTCCTACGAGCAGTGCTTC.

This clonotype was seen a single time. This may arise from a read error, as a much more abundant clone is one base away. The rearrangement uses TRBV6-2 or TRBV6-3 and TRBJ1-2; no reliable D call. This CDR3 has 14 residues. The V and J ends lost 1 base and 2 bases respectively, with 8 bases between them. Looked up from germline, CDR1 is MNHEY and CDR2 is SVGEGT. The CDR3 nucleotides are TGTGCCAGCAGTTACTGGTCCGGAAACTATGGCTACACCTTC. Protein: CASSYWSGNYGYTF.

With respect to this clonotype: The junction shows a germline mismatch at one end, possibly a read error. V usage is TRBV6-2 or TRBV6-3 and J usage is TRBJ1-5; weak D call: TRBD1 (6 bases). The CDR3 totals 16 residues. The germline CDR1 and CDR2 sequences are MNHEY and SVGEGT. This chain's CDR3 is CASGYRTVRLNQPQHF. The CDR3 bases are TGTGCCAGCGGTTACCGGACAGTGAGACTCAATCAGCCCCAGCATTTT.

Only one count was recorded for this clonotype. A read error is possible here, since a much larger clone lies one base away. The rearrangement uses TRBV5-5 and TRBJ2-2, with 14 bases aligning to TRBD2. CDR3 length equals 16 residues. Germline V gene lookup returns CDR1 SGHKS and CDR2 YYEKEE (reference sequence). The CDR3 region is CASSFGTSGSTRELFF. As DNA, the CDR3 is TGTGCCAGCAGCTTTGGGACTAGCGGGAGCACCAGGGAGCTGTTTTTT.

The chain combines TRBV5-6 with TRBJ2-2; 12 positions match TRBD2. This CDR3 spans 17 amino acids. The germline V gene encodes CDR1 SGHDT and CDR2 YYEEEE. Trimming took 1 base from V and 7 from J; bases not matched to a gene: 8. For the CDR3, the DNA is TGTGCCAGCAGCTTGCCCGGACTAGCGGGACTCATCGGGGAGCTGTTTTTT. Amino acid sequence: CASSLPGLAGLIGELFF.